A selection of T cell receptor beta chains follows, all from one sample in a study of T cells in Graves' hyperthyroidism and ophthalmopathy. MiXCR, run by TCRdb on the multiplex PCR reads, gives a single entry per CDR3 protein. The sample has around 580,000 distinct CDR3 sequences; approximately 15% are singletons. Material for sequencing was blood. Receptors were obtained from a woman aged 18 to 35 with Graves' hyperthyroidism. Both conserved end residues are part of each CDR3. Each record gives: J gene, clone size, CDR3 length, V gene, D gene, CDR3 protein, CDR3 DNA. D genes are given only for firm matches. Clone size appears in some rows only: once, few, many, or a class for an expanded clone.

J gene: TRBJ1-2
clone size: many
CDR3 length: 14
V gene: TRBV12-3/TRBV12-4
D gene: .
CDR3 protein: CASSLGPSPYGYTF
CDR3 DNA: TGTGCCAGCAGTTTGGGTCCAAGTCCTTATGGCTACACCTTC

J gene: TRBJ2-1
clone size: .
CDR3 length: 15
V gene: TRBV2
D gene: TRBD2
CDR3 protein: CASGPGEGSYNEQFF
CDR3 DNA: TGTGCCAGCGGTCCTGGGGAGGGCTCCTACAATGAGCAGTTCTTC

J gene: TRBJ2-2
clone size: few
CDR3 length: 11
V gene: TRBV7-2
D gene: .
CDR3 protein: CASTLVGELFF
CDR3 DNA: TGTGCCAGCACCCTAGTAGGGGAGCTGTTTTTT

J gene: TRBJ1-6
clone size: .
CDR3 length: 14
V gene: TRBV5-1
D gene: .
CDR3 protein: CASSLGGANSPLHF
CDR3 DNA: TGCGCCAGCAGCTTGGGAGGGGCCAATTCACCCCTCCACTTT

J gene: TRBJ1-1
clone size: .
CDR3 length: 12
V gene: TRBV12-3/TRBV12-4
D gene: .
CDR3 protein: CASSSNSLEAFF
CDR3 DNA: TGTGCCAGCAGTTCGAATTCCTTAGAAGCTTTCTTT

J gene: TRBJ2-1
clone size: .
CDR3 length: 14
V gene: TRBV28
D gene: TRBD2
CDR3 protein: CASSGLAGENEQFF
CDR3 DNA: TGTGCCAGCAGTGGACTAGCGGGGGAGAATGAGCAGTTCTTC

J gene: TRBJ2-2
clone size: few
CDR3 length: 14
V gene: TRBV20-1
D gene: .
CDR3 protein: CSARGRGTAGELFF
CDR3 DNA: TGCAGTGCTAGAGGACGCGGGACTGCCGGGGAGCTGTTTTTT

J gene: TRBJ2-1
clone size: .
CDR3 length: 17
V gene: TRBV5-1
D gene: .
CDR3 protein: CASSLVDPDSFPNEQFF
CDR3 DNA: TGCGCCAGCAGCTTGGTGGACCCGGACAGCTTTCCCAATGAGCAGTTCTTC

J gene: TRBJ2-7
clone size: few
CDR3 length: 14
V gene: TRBV10-2
D gene: .
CDR3 protein: CASSESGRYYEQYF
CDR3 DNA: TGCGCCAGCAGTGAGTCAGGCAGATACTACGAGCAGTACTTC

J gene: TRBJ2-1
clone size: .
CDR3 length: 15
V gene: TRBV6-1
D gene: TRBD2
CDR3 protein: CASSEGGRGYNEQFF
CDR3 DNA: TGTGCCAGCAGTGAAGGCGGGAGGGGATACAATGAGCAGTTCTTC

J gene: TRBJ2-1
clone size: many
CDR3 length: 14
V gene: TRBV10-3
D gene: .
CDR3 protein: CAISKGGGSDEQFF
CDR3 DNA: TGTGCCATCAGTAAGGGAGGTGGATCCGATGAGCAGTTCTTC

J gene: TRBJ2-4
clone size: few
CDR3 length: 17
V gene: TRBV13
D gene: TRBD1
CDR3 protein: CASSQTQGPIAKNIQYF
CDR3 DNA: TGTGCCAGCAGCCAAACACAGGGGCCAATAGCCAAAAACATTCAGTACTTC

J gene: TRBJ2-7
clone size: many
CDR3 length: 14
V gene: TRBV7-8
D gene: TRBD2
CDR3 protein: CASSLGGLAREQYF
CDR3 DNA: TGTGCCAGCAGCTTAGGGGGACTAGCGAGGGAGCAGTACTTC

J gene: TRBJ1-1
clone size: few
CDR3 length: 15
V gene: TRBV5-1
D gene: TRBD1
CDR3 protein: CASSWGTGWYTEAFF
CDR3 DNA: TGCGCCAGCAGCTGGGGGACAGGGTGGTACACTGAAGCTTTCTTT

J gene: TRBJ2-1
clone size: few
CDR3 length: 16
V gene: TRBV19
D gene: TRBD2
CDR3 protein: CASSIAAGVERNEQFF
CDR3 DNA: TGTGCCAGTAGTATTGCGGCGGGAGTGGAAAGAAATGAGCAGTTCTTC

J gene: TRBJ2-5
clone size: few
CDR3 length: 15
V gene: TRBV12-3/TRBV12-4
D gene: TRBD1
CDR3 protein: CASSRGQGNRETQYF
CDR3 DNA: TGTGCCAGCAGTCGAGGACAGGGGAATCGAGAGACCCAGTACTTC

J gene: TRBJ1-4
clone size: few
CDR3 length: 16
V gene: TRBV27
D gene: .
CDR3 protein: CASSLSPRQGIGKLFF
CDR3 DNA: TGTGCCAGCAGCCTCTCTCCCCGGCAGGGGATAGGAAAACTGTTTTTT

J gene: TRBJ1-6
clone size: .
CDR3 length: 16
V gene: TRBV6-2/TRBV6-3
D gene: .
CDR3 protein: CASSRDQGHVNSPLHF
CDR3 DNA: TGTGCCAGCAGCCGTGATCAGGGACATGTTAATTCACCCCTCCACTTT

J gene: TRBJ1-4
clone size: few
CDR3 length: 15
V gene: TRBV12-3/TRBV12-4
D gene: .
CDR3 protein: CASSPGVGGLEKLFF
CDR3 DNA: TGTGCCAGCAGTCCAGGAGTGGGGGGCCTTGAAAAACTGTTTTTT

J gene: TRBJ2-3
clone size: .
CDR3 length: 13
V gene: TRBV19
D gene: .
CDR3 protein: CASSPRSRDTQYF
CDR3 DNA: TGTGCCAGTAGTCCTAGGTCCCGAGATACGCAGTATTTT

J gene: TRBJ1-6
clone size: few
CDR3 length: 13
V gene: TRBV5-1
D gene: .
CDR3 protein: CASSDNRAGRLHF
CDR3 DNA: TGCGCCAGCAGCGACAACAGAGCCGGTCGCCTCCACTTT

J gene: TRBJ1-2
clone size: many
CDR3 length: 14
V gene: TRBV12-3/TRBV12-4
D gene: TRBD1
CDR3 protein: CASRDSGTAGGYTF
CDR3 DNA: TGTGCCAGCAGGGACAGCGGGACAGCAGGTGGCTACACCTTC

J gene: TRBJ2-2
clone size: few
CDR3 length: 17
V gene: TRBV6-5
D gene: .
CDR3 protein: CASSYSVGVVYTGELFF
CDR3 DNA: TGTGCCAGCAGTTACTCCGTCGGGGTGGTTTACACCGGGGAGCTGTTTTTT

J gene: TRBJ2-2
clone size: .
CDR3 length: 16
V gene: TRBV6-2/TRBV6-3
D gene: .
CDR3 protein: CASSYSTRRNTGELFF
CDR3 DNA: TGTGCCAGCAGTTACTCGACGCGGCGGAACACCGGGGAGCTGTTTTTT

J gene: TRBJ1-1
clone size: many
CDR3 length: 16
V gene: TRBV2
D gene: .
CDR3 protein: CASTADLAGGGHEAFF
CDR3 DNA: TGTGCCAGCACCGCGGACCTTGCCGGGGGCGGACATGAAGCTTTCTTT

J gene: TRBJ2-7
clone size: .
CDR3 length: 16
V gene: TRBV28
D gene: TRBD1
CDR3 protein: CASSFPGTAFPYEQYF
CDR3 DNA: TGTGCCAGCAGTTTTCCCGGGACAGCCTTTCCCTACGAGCAGTACTTC

J gene: TRBJ1-3
clone size: few
CDR3 length: 18
V gene: TRBV14
D gene: .
CDR3 protein: CASSHNTPGRPAGNTIYF
CDR3 DNA: TGTGCCAGCAGCCACAATACCCCTGGACGCCCTGCTGGAAACACCATATATTTT

J gene: TRBJ2-1
clone size: many
CDR3 length: 13
V gene: TRBV13
D gene: .
CDR3 protein: CASSPQLELEQFF
CDR3 DNA: TGTGCCAGCAGCCCCCAACTAGAGCTTGAGCAGTTCTTC

J gene: TRBJ2-3
clone size: many
CDR3 length: 13
V gene: TRBV20-1
D gene: TRBD2
CDR3 protein: CSAGTSGTDTQYF
CDR3 DNA: TGCAGCGCAGGGACTAGCGGCACAGATACGCAGTATTTT

J gene: TRBJ2-7
clone size: .
CDR3 length: 17
V gene: TRBV5-4
D gene: TRBD2
CDR3 protein: CASSQGLAGAFTYEQYF
CDR3 DNA: TGTGCCAGCAGCCAGGGACTAGCGGGAGCGTTCACCTACGAGCAGTACTTC

J gene: TRBJ2-1
clone size: many
CDR3 length: 16
V gene: TRBV20-1
D gene: .
CDR3 protein: CSARDLRGGSYNEQFF
CDR3 DNA: TGCAGTGCTAGAGATCTAAGGGGTGGCTCCTACAATGAGCAGTTCTTC

J gene: TRBJ2-7
clone size: many
CDR3 length: 11
V gene: TRBV27
D gene: TRBD2
CDR3 protein: CATLGGNEQYF
CDR3 DNA: TGTGCCACCCTGGGAGGGAACGAGCAGTACTTC

J gene: TRBJ2-5
clone size: .
CDR3 length: 15
V gene: TRBV7-9
D gene: TRBD1
CDR3 protein: CASSARTGVKETQYF
CDR3 DNA: TGTGCCAGCAGCGCGCGTACAGGGGTTAAAGAGACCCAGTACTTC

J gene: TRBJ1-4
clone size: .
CDR3 length: 14
V gene: TRBV12-3/TRBV12-4
D gene: .
CDR3 protein: CASSTVQVGEKLFF
CDR3 DNA: TGTGCCAGCAGCACGGTACAGGTTGGTGAAAAACTGTTTTTT

J gene: TRBJ2-7
clone size: .
CDR3 length: 14
V gene: TRBV29-1
D gene: TRBD1
CDR3 protein: CSVEGDRGPYEQYF
CDR3 DNA: TGCAGCGTTGAAGGGGACAGGGGACCCTACGAGCAGTACTTC

J gene: TRBJ2-1
clone size: many
CDR3 length: 17
V gene: TRBV24-1
D gene: .
CDR3 protein: CATSDLQSSGPPHEQFF
CDR3 DNA: TGTGCCACCAGTGATTTGCAAAGCTCCGGTCCCCCCCATGAGCAGTTCTTC

J gene: TRBJ2-1
clone size: many
CDR3 length: 13
V gene: TRBV12-3/TRBV12-4
D gene: .
CDR3 protein: CASSFYQYNEQFF
CDR3 DNA: TGTGCCAGCAGTTTCTATCAGTACAATGAGCAGTTCTTC

J gene: TRBJ2-7
clone size: .
CDR3 length: 12
V gene: TRBV10-3
D gene: .
CDR3 protein: CAISALAYEQYF
CDR3 DNA: TGTGCCATCAGCGCTCTGGCCTACGAGCAGTACTTC

J gene: TRBJ1-1
clone size: few
CDR3 length: 13
V gene: TRBV10-3
D gene: .
CDR3 protein: CAISTTEDTEAFF
CDR3 DNA: TGTGCCATCAGCACAACTGAGGACACTGAAGCTTTCTTT

J gene: TRBJ1-6
clone size: .
CDR3 length: 16
V gene: TRBV15
D gene: TRBD1
CDR3 protein: CATSRDSGTGVSPLHF
CDR3 DNA: TGTGCCACCAGCAGAGATTCCGGGACAGGGGTTTCACCCCTCCACTTT